These T cell receptor beta chains were read from a single sample in a study of human T cells and chemical hapten exposure. Via MiXCR, TCRdb re-called the RACE reads, giving one row per CDR3 protein. This table holds approximately 97,000 distinct CDR3 sequences, 11% found once. Sequencing was performed on whole blood, taken in connection with sensitization to the hapten diphenylcyclopropenone (DPC). The source is a woman between 40 and 55 years old with alopecia areata. Some clones in this sample may be carry-over from other donors' samples. The CDR3 runs from the conserved cysteine through the conserved F or W. The D gene is left open where the match is weak. Some rows mark clone size as missing; the rest say once, few, many or name a class of expanded clone.

j_gene	abundance	d_gene	v_gene	CDR3nt	CDR3aa
TRBJ2-2	-	TRBD2	TRBV20-1	TGCAGTGCTAGAGATCCCAAGGGAGGGGCGAACACCGGGGAGCTGTTTTTT	CSARDPKGGANTGELFF
TRBJ1-2	many	-	TRBV7-2	TGTGCCAGCAGCTCAAGCTCCTATGGCTACACCTTC	CASSSSSYGYTF
TRBJ2-5	many	-	TRBV7-3	TGTGCCAGCAGCTCCCCTAAATTCTCGACAAACGAAGAGACCCAGTACTTC	CASSSPKFSTNEETQYF
TRBJ1-1	many	-	TRBV7-6	TGTGCCAGCAGCTTAACAGGGAACACTGAAGCTTTCTTT	CASSLTGNTEAFF
TRBJ2-5	-	-	TRBV5-4	TGTGCCAGCAGCCCGGCACGGGGGCGGGGGGAGACCCAGTACTTC	CASSPARGRGETQYF
TRBJ2-2	few	-	TRBV6-2/TRBV6-3	TGTGCCAGCAGTTATGGTAGGCCCGGCGCCGGGGAGCTGTTTTTT	CASSYGRPGAGELFF
TRBJ1-2	few	-	TRBV7-3	TGTGCCAGCAGCTCGTACAGGGTTGGAGGCTACACCTTC	CASSSYRVGGYTF
TRBJ2-5	-	-	TRBV11-2	TGTGCCAGCAGCTTATCGGTTGGCAGGGGAGAGACCCAGTACTTC	CASSLSVGRGETQYF
TRBJ2-5	many	TRBD2	TRBV12-3/TRBV12-4	TGTGCCAGCACTACCGGGGGGGCTAGGGAGACCCAGTACTTC	CASTTGGARETQYF
TRBJ2-7	many	-	TRBV9	TGTGCCAGCAGCGTCGGGACAAGCTTCTCCTACGAGCAGTACTTC	CASSVGTSFSYEQYF
TRBJ1-4	many	-	TRBV12-3/TRBV12-4	TGTGCCAGCAGTTTCCGGGGAACAACTAATGAAAAACTGTTTTTT	CASSFRGTTNEKLFF
TRBJ1-1	-	-	TRBV12-3/TRBV12-4	TGTGCCAGCAGTTTATCCAAATGGGGAGCTTTCTTT	CASSLSKWGAFF
TRBJ2-3	many	-	TRBV28	TGTGCCAGCAGTTTGGAGCTAGCCGGAGATACGCAGTATTTT	CASSLELAGDTQYF
TRBJ2-5	many	-	TRBV7-9	TGTGCCAGCAGCTTAGTACGAAGGTACAAGGAAGGGATCCAAGAGACCCAGTACTTC	CASSLVRRYKEGIQETQYF
TRBJ1-3	-	-	TRBV9	TGTGCCAGCGGAGGGCCAGGGAGACCTGGAAACACCATATATTTT	CASGGPGRPGNTIYF
TRBJ1-1	few	-	TRBV10-3	TGTGCCATCAGTGCCGCCAATGAAGCTTTCTTT	CAISAANEAFF
TRBJ2-7	-	TRBD1	TRBV27	TGTGCCAGCAGTTTCGGGACAGGGACTGGCGAGCAGTACTTC	CASSFGTGTGEQYF
TRBJ2-3	few	TRBD2	TRBV7-2	TGTGCCAGCAGCGTGACTAGCGGAAGCACAGATACGCAGTATTTT	CASSVTSGSTDTQYF
TRBJ2-3	many	TRBD2	TRBV7-8	TGTGCCAGCAGCCCCGGACTAGCGGTCACAGATACGCAGTATTTT	CASSPGLAVTDTQYF
TRBJ2-3	-	TRBD2	TRBV7-9	TGTGCCAGCAGCTGGGGTAGCGGGGCAGATACGCAGTATTTT	CASSWGSGADTQYF
TRBJ2-1	-	-	TRBV18	TGTGCCAGCTCACAGGGGTTCGTTTACGACAATGAGCAGTTCTTC	CASSQGFVYDNEQFF
TRBJ2-7	few	-	TRBV7-2	TGTGCCAGCAGCTTAGGGACCGATGCCTACGAGCAGTACTTC	CASSLGTDAYEQYF